This TCR beta chain was captured in a study of spatial heterogeneity in lung cancer. MiXCR, run by TCRdb on the 5' RACE reads, gives a single entry per CDR3 protein. The data contain about 6,800 distinct CDR3 sequences, around 15% of them seen just once; the ten biggest clones take up roughly 10%. General observations from the study: Tracking of tumor mutation counts was seen in expanded intratumoral alpha and beta TCR counts.

Time point denoted: sample taken at primary tumor resection. Whole RNA obtained from tumor, nontumor lung or frozen PBMC underwent sequencing without sorting. By share, this clonotype ranks as medium-sized. Its antigen is as yet unknown. Because the library targeted alpha chains, this beta chain is an off-target read whose size means little. The TCR comes from a female donor with early-stage non-small cell lung cancer. Sequencing used lung tumor tissue, obtained at surgery.

The DNA of the CDR3 is TGTGCCAGCAGTTCACACGACAGAGACCTTGAGACCCAGTACTTC. Translation: CASSSHDRDLETQYF. The chain employs TRBV6-1 and TRBJ2-5, with D maybe TRBD1 (5 bases). There are 15 residues in the CDR3. In germline, CDR1 is MNHNS, CDR2 SASEGT. The V and J ends lost 5 bases and 5 bases respectively, with 18 bases between them.